This T cell receptor (beta chain) was captured in a study of graft-versus-host responses after intestinal transplantation. General study points: Present in recipient marrow, GvH clones included some that appeared first in ileum or blood.

This clone occurred once. The antigen is unknown. Sequencing used immunoSEQ multiplex PCR; TCRdb keeps in-frame clones, though not all of them. This sample yields approximately 80,000 clones, of which 85% to 90% are seen a single time; 0.3% to 0.4% belongs to the top ten. The V gene's germline CDR1 is LNHDA and CDR2 SQIVND (reference sequence). This CDR3 has 12 residues. Between the trimmed V and J ends, which lost 5 bases and 6 bases, there was a span of 11 bases. The starting material was unstimulated CD4+ T cells sorted from spleen or lymph node cells, obtained before intestinal transplant. The chain recombines TRBV19 with TRBJ2-7, with D perhaps matching TRBD2 (5 bases). The clonotype was recovered from a human donor who received an intestinal transplant. The CDR3 DNA follows: TGTGCCAGTAGTGTCCCCGGAGGCGAGCAGTACTTC. It specifies CASSVPGGEQYF.